A single sample gave rise to the 29 T cell receptor beta chains below, sequenced in a study of blood T cell repertoires in COVID-19. Method: immunoSEQ multiplex PCR; TCRdb's copy keeps in-frame clones and lacks some. Here the sample spans 130,000 to 150,000 clones, roughly 88% being singletons. Specimen: peripheral blood. These receptors originate from a woman in her forties or fifties with acute or convalescent COVID-19.

The J gene is TRBJ2-3, the V gene TRBV5-5; D is uncertain. Trimming removed 4 bases from V and 6 bases from J, with 9 bases in between. Germline CDR1 and CDR2: SGHKS and YYEKEE (reference sequence). This CDR3 has 12 amino acids. The CDR3 spells CASSPGWDTQYF. CDR3 DNA sequence: TGTGCCAGCAGCCCCGGTTGGGATACGCAGTATTTT.

This clone came up once. The V call is TRBV6-6, the J call TRBJ1-1; 11 nucleotides agree with TRBD1. This CDR3 spans 15 amino acids. The V gene end was trimmed by 5 bases and the J gene end by 5 bases; junction bases not matched to a gene: 7. In germline, CDR1 is MNHNY, CDR2 SVGAGI (reference sequence). The CDR3 nucleotides read TGTGCCAGCAGTACGCGGGACAGGGGGAATACTGAAGCTTTCTTT. Encoded protein: CASSTRDRGNTEAFF.

This chain links TRBV29-1 with TRBJ1-2; 7 nucleotides line up with TRBD1. Germline CDR1 and CDR2: SQVTM and ANQGSEA. J gave up 1 base and V 7 bases, and 3 bases lay outside the gene matches. This CDR3 contains 12 residues. CDR3 sequence (DNA): TGCAGCGGGAGGGACAGTAACTATGGCTACACCTTC. Its translation: CSGRDSNYGYTF. Complete variable domain (other parts from reference TRBV29-1 and TRBJ1-2): SAVISQKPSRDICQRGTSLTIQCQVDSQVTMMFWYRQQPGQSLTLIATANQGSEATYESGFVIDKFPISRPNLTFSTLTVSNMSPEDSSIYLCSGRDSNYGYTFGSGTRLTVV.

The chain employs TRBV3-1 (or the pseudogene TRBV3-2) and TRBJ1-1; D is unclear. From germline, CDR1 is LGHDT and CDR2 YNNKEL (reference sequence). The V end lost 9 bases, the J end lost 2 bases, and 10 bases lay between the germline ends. The CDR3 length is 12 residues. The CDR3 sequence is CASLGDNTEAFF. The CDR3 region has the DNA TGTGCCAGTCTGGGAGATAACACTGAAGCTTTCTTT.

The chain joins TRBV7-8 to TRBJ2-5, with 12 positions matching TRBD2. CDR3 length: 16 amino acids. J lost 5 bases, V lost 5 bases, and 9 bases had no gene match. CDR1 is SGHVS and CDR2 is FQNEAQ in the germline V gene. The CDR3 loop reads CASSTRLAGAWETQYF. DNA of the CDR3: TGTGCCAGCAGCACCCGACTAGCGGGAGCCTGGGAGACCCAGTACTTC.

This clone appeared once. The chain employs TRBV7-9 and TRBJ1-3, with D unclear. CDR3 length: 12 residues. The V gene lost 5 bases and the J gene lost 7 bases, with 9 bases spanning the gap. Germline V lookup: CDR1 SEHNR, CDR2 FQNEAQ (reference sequence). The CDR3 DNA sequence: TGTGCCAGCAGCCTCGGAGGGAACACCATATATTTT. Its translation: CASSLGGNTIYF.

This chain joins TRBV9 and TRBJ1-2, with TRBD1 matching over 8 bases. Germline CDR1 is SGDLS and CDR2 is YYNGEE. V was clipped by 0 bases and J by 4 bases; unmatched bases: 5. The CDR3 covers 15 residues. The CDR3 loop is CASSVGRQGLYGYTF. CDR3 bases: TGTGCCAGCAGCGTAGGGAGACAGGGGCTCTATGGCTACACCTTC.

The chain couples TRBV7-9 to TRBJ1-1; D is uncertain. The CDR3 contains 15 residues. From germline, CDR1 is SEHNR and CDR2 FQNEAQ (reference sequence). Trimming left V 0 bases short and J 2 bases short, with 10 bases between. CDR3 in amino acids: CASSLAGGGNTEAFF. The CDR3 bases are TGTGCCAGCAGCTTAGCCGGCGGCGGAAACACTGAAGCTTTCTTT.

V is TRBV11-2 and J is TRBJ2-3, with 10 bases lining up with TRBD2. Germline V gives CDR1 SGHAT, CDR2 FQNNGV. The CDR3 contains 15 residues. The ends lost 5 bases at V and 10 bases at J; junction bases unmatched: 12. In nucleotides, the CDR3 is TGTGCCAGCAGCCCACTAGCGGGAAACGCGAGGGCGCAGTATTTT. Protein product: CASSPLAGNARAQYF.

Worth noting for this clone: The sample has other DNA sequences that encode this CDR3 too. The chain links TRBV28 to TRBJ1-2, with 8 bases matching TRBD1. The CDR3 is 14 residues long. Trimming cost V 4 bases and J 2 bases; bases outside gene matches: 3. The germline gives CDR1 MDHEN, CDR2 SYDVKM. The CDR3 loop is CASSSGQGNYGYTF. DNA of the CDR3: TGTGCCAGCAGTTCAGGACAGGGCAACTATGGCTACACCTTC.

The rearrangement joins TRBV4-2 to TRBJ2-2, with TRBD1 as a possible D gene (6 bases). Trimming took 0 bases from V and 13 from J, leaving 15 bases between them. This CDR3 contains 14 residues. The germline V gene has CDR1 LGHNA and CDR2 YNFKEQ. The CDR3 spells CASSQDRAGARLFF. DNA for the CDR3: TGTGCCAGCAGCCAAGATAGGGCAGGGGCTCGGCTGTTTTTT.

J is TRBJ1-3 and V is TRBV6-1; D is unclear. Trimming left V 3 bases short and J 2 bases short, with 8 bases between. From germline, CDR1 is MNHNS and CDR2 SASEGT. This CDR3 region has 14 residues. The CDR3 DNA is TGTGCCAGCAGTGACGCCGGGGCTGGAAACACCATATATTTT. This encodes CASSDAGAGNTIYF.

The V gene is TRBV5-5, the J gene TRBJ2-5; 11 bases agree with TRBD2. With V trimmed by 2 bases and J by 1 base, 7 bases remained unmatched. The CDR3 sequence is 17 residues long. CDR1 and CDR2 from the germline V gene are SGHKS and YYEKEE (reference sequence). CDR3: CASSFLAGGPLQETQYF. DNA of the CDR3: TGTGCCAGCAGCTTCTTAGCGGGGGGGCCCCTCCAAGAGACCCAGTACTTC.

V and J are TRBV4-2 and TRBJ1-4; D remains ambiguous. In germline, CDR1 is LGHNA, CDR2 YNFKEQ. The CDR3 runs 14 residues. V was clipped by 0 bases and J by 8 bases, with 10 bases between them. The CDR3 DNA reads as TGTGCCAGCAGCCAAGATCGAGACACAGAAAAACTGTTTTTT. Residues: CASSQDRDTEKLFF.

This chain links TRBV13 with TRBJ2-7; 8 nucleotides line up with TRBD1. The CDR3 runs 15 residues. The germline V gene encodes CDR1 PRHDT and CDR2 FYEKMQ (reference sequence). J gave up 2 bases and V 5 bases, and 8 bases lay outside the gene matches. The CDR3 sequence is CASSDHGTGTYEQYF. The CDR3 coding sequence is TGTGCCAGCAGCGACCACGGGACAGGAACCTACGAGCAGTACTTC.

V is TRBV13 and J is TRBJ2-6; D gene uncertain. CDR1 is PRHDT, CDR2 FYEKMQ, per germline (reference sequence). V was pared by 2 bases and J by 2 bases, with 16 bases between. CDR3 length equals 18 residues. This chain's CDR3 is CASSLISGQTPGANVLTF. The DNA for the CDR3 is TGTGCCAGCAGCTTAATCAGTGGGCAAACCCCTGGGGCCAACGTCCTGACTTTC.

The sample holds a few counts of this clone. V gene TRBV25-1 combines with J gene TRBJ1-3; 7 bases fit TRBD1. The CDR3 is made up of 15 amino acids. V lost 3 bases and J lost 5; bases outside the gene matches: 7. Germline V gene data show CDR1 as MGHDK and CDR2 as SYGVNS. This CDR3 reads CASSDVRGQRNTIYF. The CDR3 DNA sequence: TGTGCCAGCAGTGACGTTAGGGGACAGAGAAACACCATATATTTT.

The chain uses TRBV12-2 and TRBJ2-7; TRBD1 reflects the table's D call only, with no check against the DNA. TRBV12-2 is termed a pseudogene. This CDR3 has 15 residues. The CDR3 DNA follows: TGTGCAAGTCGCTTGGTACAGGGGGCAACCTACGAGCAGTACTTC. Its protein is CASRLVQGATYEQYF.

V usage is TRBV11-3 and J usage is TRBJ1-1, with TRBD1 identical over 7 bases. Germline V gene sequence: CDR1 SGHNT, CDR2 YENEEA. The CDR3 loop spans 13 amino acids. Unmatched junction bases numbered 3, after V lost 1 base and J lost 7 bases. The CDR3 region is CASSLVGGGEAFF. The CDR3 coding sequence is TGTGCCAGCAGCTTAGTAGGGGGCGGTGAAGCTTTCTTT.

The chain recombines TRBV5-5 with TRBJ2-2; D possibly corresponds to TRBD1 (5 bases). The germline V gene has CDR1 SGHKS and CDR2 YYEKEE (reference sequence). The ends were cut back, 3 bases at V and 0 bases at J, with 12 bases in the middle. The CDR3 length is 16 residues. The CDR3 sequence: CASSSQANTNTGELFF. The CDR3 coding sequence is TGTGCCAGCAGCTCACAGGCGAACACGAACACCGGGGAGCTGTTTTTT.

This clone has just one count. The chain uses TRBV15 and TRBJ2-7; D is unresolved. V was pared by 0 bases and J by 4 bases, with 13 bases between. This CDR3 comprises 15 residues. The germline gives CDR1 LNHNV, CDR2 YYDKDF (reference sequence). The CDR3 DNA reads TGTGCCACCAGCAGAGATTTCGACATTCTGTACGAGCAGTACTTC. Its protein product is CATSRDFDILYEQYF.

The genes are TRBV19 and TRBJ1-2; 7 bases match TRBD1. CDR3 length: 15 amino acids. Per germline, CDR1 LNHDA and CDR2 SQIVND (reference sequence). The V and J ends lost 7 bases and 4 bases, in that order; junction bases with no gene match: 12. The CDR3 is CASTPEGQLAYGYTF. DNA of the CDR3: TGTGCCAGTACCCCGGAGGGACAGCTGGCCTATGGCTACACCTTC.

This sequence joins TRBV2 and TRBJ1-6; TRBD1 matches 7 bases. V gave up 6 bases and J gave up 7 bases; unmatched junction bases: 9. The germline V gene encodes CDR1 SNHLY and CDR2 FYNNEI. The CDR3 extends over 15 amino acids. CDR3 protein: CASRLQGLGNSPLHF. The CDR3 DNA reads TGTGCCAGCAGGCTACAGGGGCTGGGAAATTCACCCCTCCACTTT.

This chain uses TRBV10-3 with TRBJ2-2; 7 bases fit TRBD1. The CDR3 loop spans 14 amino acids. The ends lost 7 bases at V and 0 bases at J; junction bases unmatched: 2. Germline CDR1 reads ENHRY; CDR2 reads SYGVKD. CDR3 in DNA: TGTGCCATCAACGACAGGGCGAACACCGGGGAGCTGTTTTTT. It specifies CAINDRANTGELFF.

V is TRBV4-1 and J is TRBJ1-1; possibly TRBD1 for D (6 bases). The CDR3 covers 15 residues. The V end was cut by 4 bases, the J end by 1 base, with 13 bases between. CDR1 and CDR2 (germline): MGHRA, YSYEKL. CDR3 bases: TGCGCCAGCAGCCCGAAGGAAGGGGGGAACACTGAAGCTTTCTTT. Protein sequence: CASSPKEGGNTEAFF.

The chain is built from TRBV16 and TRBJ1-1; unclear D gene. The CDR3 extends over 14 amino acids. Deletions cut 1 base from V and 3 bases from J, with 9 bases between. The germline V gene has CDR1 KGHSY and CDR2 FQNENV. The CDR3 reads CASSQLGAHTEAFF. The CDR3 DNA reads as TGTGCCAGCAGCCAATTAGGAGCTCACACTGAAGCTTTCTTT.

This clone has a single count. The chain couples TRBV29-1 to TRBJ2-1, with D possibly matching TRBD2 (6 bases). CDR1 is SQVTM and CDR2 is ANQGSEA in the germline V gene. This CDR3 is 13 amino acids long. Trimming shortened V by 6 bases and J by 4 bases, and 13 bases separated the two germline ends. The CDR3 is CSVVGTEYNEQFF. The CDR3 bases are TGCAGCGTCGTAGGGACTGAATACAATGAGCAGTTCTTC.

The J gene is TRBJ2-3, the V gene TRBV5-6, with 7 bases aligning to TRBD2. The CDR3 is 17 residues long. The V gene end was trimmed by 0 bases and the J gene end by 0 bases; junction bases not matched to a gene: 7. The germline V gene encodes CDR1 SGHDT and CDR2 YYEEEE. This CDR3 is CASSLGGTTISTDTQYF. The CDR3 DNA follows: TGTGCCAGCAGCTTGGGAGGGACTACCATAAGCACAGATACGCAGTATTTT.

This rearrangement joins TRBV20-1 to TRBJ1-4; the D is unclear. This CDR3 is 14 amino acids long. Germline lookup yields CDR1 DFQATT and CDR2 SNEGSKA (reference sequence). The V and J ends lost 3 bases and 8 bases respectively, with 16 bases between them. DNA for the CDR3: TGCAGTGCTAGTGCTGGAGCGGGCCCCGAAAAACTGTTTTTT. Translated: CSASAGAGPEKLFF.